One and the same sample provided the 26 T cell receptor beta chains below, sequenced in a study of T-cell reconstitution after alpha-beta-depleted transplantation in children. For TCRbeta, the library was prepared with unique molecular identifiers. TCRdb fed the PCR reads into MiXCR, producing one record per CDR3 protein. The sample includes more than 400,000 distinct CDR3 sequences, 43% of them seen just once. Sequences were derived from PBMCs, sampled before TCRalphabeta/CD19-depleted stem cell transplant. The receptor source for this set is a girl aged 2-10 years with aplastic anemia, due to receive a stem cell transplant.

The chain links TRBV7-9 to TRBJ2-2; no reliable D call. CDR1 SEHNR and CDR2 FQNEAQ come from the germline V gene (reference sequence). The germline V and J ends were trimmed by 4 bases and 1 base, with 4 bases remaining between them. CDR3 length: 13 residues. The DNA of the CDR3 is TGTGCCAGCAGCTCATGGAACACCGGGGAGCTGTTTTTT. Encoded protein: CASSSWNTGELFF.

CDR3 coding DNA: TGTGCCAGCAGCCGATCCTCCGGGACTAGCGGCACATTCTCCTACAATGAGCAGTTCTTC. It encodes CASSRSSGTSGTFSYNEQFF. The J gene is TRBJ2-1, the V gene TRBV4-2; 11 bases fit TRBD2. CDR3 size: 20 residues. Germline V gene sequence: CDR1 LGHNA, CDR2 YNFKEQ. V shed 4 bases, J shed 0 bases, and the junction held 14 bases outside the gene matches.

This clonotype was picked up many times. The CDR3 protein is CASRVTNTGELFF. CDR3 bases: TGTGCCAGCAGGGTAACGAACACCGGGGAGCTGTTTTTT. The V gene is TRBV12-3 or TRBV12-4, the J gene TRBJ2-2, with D hard to call. The CDR3 is made up of 13 amino acids. V gave up 6 bases and J gave up 0 bases, with 5 bases separating them.

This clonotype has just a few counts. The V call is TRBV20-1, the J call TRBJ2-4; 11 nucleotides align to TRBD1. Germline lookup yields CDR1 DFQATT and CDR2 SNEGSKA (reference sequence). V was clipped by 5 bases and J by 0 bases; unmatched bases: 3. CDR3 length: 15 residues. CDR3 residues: CSAAGQGAAKNIQYF. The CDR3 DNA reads TGCAGTGCTGCCGGACAGGGGGCAGCCAAAAACATTCAGTACTTC.

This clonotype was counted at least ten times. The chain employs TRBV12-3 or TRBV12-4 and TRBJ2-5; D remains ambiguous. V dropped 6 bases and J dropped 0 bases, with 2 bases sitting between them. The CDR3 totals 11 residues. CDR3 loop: CASSNQETQYF. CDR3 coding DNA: TGTGCCAGCAGCAACCAAGAGACCCAGTACTTC.

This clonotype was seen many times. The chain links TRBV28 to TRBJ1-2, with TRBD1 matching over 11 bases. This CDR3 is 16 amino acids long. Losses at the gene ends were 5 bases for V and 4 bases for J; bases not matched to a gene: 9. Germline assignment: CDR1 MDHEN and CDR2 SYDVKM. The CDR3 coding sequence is TGTGCCAGCAGTGCCGCTTCCGGGACAGGGGGCTATGGCTACACCTTC. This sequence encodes CASSAASGTGGYGYTF.

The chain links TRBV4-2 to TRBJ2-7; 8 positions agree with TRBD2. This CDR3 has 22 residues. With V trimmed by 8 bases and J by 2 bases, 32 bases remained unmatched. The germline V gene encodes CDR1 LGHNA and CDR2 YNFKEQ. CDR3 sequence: CASARAGPPSLAYGAGAYEQYF. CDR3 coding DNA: TGTGCCAGCGCAAGAGCGGGACCGCCATCTCTTGCTTATGGAGCGGGAGCCTACGAGCAGTACTTC.

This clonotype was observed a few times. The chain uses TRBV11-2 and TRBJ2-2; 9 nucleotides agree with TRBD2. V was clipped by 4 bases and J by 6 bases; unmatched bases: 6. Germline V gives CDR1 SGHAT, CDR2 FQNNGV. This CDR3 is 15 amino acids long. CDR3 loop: CASSSLAGEAGELFF. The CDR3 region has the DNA TGTGCCAGCAGCTCCTTAGCGGGAGAGGCCGGGGAGCTGTTTTTT.

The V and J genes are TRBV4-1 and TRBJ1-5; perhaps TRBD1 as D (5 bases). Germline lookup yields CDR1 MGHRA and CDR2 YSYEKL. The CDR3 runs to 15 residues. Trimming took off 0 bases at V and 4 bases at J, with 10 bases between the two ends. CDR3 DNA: TGCGCCAGCAGCCAAGATGCCAGGGTAAATCAGCCCCAGCATTTT. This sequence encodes CASSQDARVNQPQHF.

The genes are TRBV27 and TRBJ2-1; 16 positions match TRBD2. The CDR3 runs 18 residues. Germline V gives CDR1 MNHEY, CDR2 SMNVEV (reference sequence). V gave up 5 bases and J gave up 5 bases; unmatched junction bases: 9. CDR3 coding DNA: TGTGCCAGCAGTGGGGACGGGACTAGCGGGAGGGCCGACAATGAGCAGTTCTTC. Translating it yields CASSGDGTSGRADNEQFF.

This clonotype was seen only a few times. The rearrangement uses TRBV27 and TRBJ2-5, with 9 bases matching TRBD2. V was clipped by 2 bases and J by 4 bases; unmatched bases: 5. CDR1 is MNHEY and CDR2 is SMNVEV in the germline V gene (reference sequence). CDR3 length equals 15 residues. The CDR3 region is CASSLPGTSRETQYF. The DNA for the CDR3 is TGTGCCAGCAGTTTACCAGGGACTAGCCGAGAGACCCAGTACTTC.

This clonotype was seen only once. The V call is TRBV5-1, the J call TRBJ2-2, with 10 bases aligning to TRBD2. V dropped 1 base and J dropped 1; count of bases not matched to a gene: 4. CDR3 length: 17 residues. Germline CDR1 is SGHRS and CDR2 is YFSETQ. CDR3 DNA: TGCGCCAGCAGCTTGCCTAGCGGGAGTCTGAACACCGGGGAGCTGTTTTTT. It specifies CASSLPSGSLNTGELFF.

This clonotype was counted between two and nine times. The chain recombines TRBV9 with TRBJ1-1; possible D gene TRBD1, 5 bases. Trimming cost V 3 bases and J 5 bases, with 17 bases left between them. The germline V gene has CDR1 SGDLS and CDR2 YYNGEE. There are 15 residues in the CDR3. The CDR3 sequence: CASSAQTRGYTEAFF. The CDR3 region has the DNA TGTGCCAGCAGCGCGCAAACAAGGGGTTATACTGAAGCTTTCTTT.

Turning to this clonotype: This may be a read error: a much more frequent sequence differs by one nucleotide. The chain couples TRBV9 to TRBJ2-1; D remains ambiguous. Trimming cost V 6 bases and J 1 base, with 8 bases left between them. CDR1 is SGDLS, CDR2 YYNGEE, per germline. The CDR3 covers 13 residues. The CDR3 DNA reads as TGTGCCAGCACCGCCTCTTCCTACAATGAGCAGTTCTTC. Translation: CASTASSYNEQFF.

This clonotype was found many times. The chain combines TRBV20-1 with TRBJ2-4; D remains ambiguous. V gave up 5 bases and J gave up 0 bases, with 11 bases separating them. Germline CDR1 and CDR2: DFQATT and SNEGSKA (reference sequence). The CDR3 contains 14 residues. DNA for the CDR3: TGCAGTGCTTCCCCGTTCGCAGCCAAAAACATTCAGTACTTC. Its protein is CSASPFAAKNIQYF.

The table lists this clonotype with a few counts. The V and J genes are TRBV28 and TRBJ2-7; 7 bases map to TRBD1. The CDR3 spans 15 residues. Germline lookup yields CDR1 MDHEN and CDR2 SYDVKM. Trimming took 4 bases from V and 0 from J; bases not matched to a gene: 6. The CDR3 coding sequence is TGTGCCAGCAGTTCGACCGGGACAGTCTCCTACGAGCAGTACTTC. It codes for CASSSTGTVSYEQYF.

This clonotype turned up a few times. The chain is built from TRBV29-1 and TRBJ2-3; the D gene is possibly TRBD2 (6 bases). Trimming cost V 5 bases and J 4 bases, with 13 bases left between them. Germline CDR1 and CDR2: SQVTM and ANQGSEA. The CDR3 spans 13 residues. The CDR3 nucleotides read TGCAGCGTTCGGTGGAGGGCCGCAGATACGCAGTATTTT. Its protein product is CSVRWRAADTQYF.

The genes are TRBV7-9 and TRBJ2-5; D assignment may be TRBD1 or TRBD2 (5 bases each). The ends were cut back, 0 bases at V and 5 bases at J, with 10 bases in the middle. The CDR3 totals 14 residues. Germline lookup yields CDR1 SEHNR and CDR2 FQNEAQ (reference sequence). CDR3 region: CASSLAGTTETQYF. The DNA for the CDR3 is TGTGCCAGCAGCTTAGCCGGGACGACGGAGACCCAGTACTTC.

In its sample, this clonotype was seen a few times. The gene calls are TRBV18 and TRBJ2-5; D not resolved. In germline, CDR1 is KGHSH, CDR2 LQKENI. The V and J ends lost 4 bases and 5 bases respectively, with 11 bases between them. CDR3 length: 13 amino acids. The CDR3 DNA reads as TGTGCCAGCTCACGGGGTGGAGAGGAGACCCAGTACTTC. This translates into CASSRGGEETQYF.

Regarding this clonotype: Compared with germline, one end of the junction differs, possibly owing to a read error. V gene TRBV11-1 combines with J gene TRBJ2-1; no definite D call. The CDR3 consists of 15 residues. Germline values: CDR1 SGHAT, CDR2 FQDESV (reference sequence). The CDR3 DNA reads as TGTGCCAGCAGCTTGTCAGATAGCTCCTACAATGAGCAGCTCTTC. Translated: CASSLSDSSYNEQLF.

This CDR3 is CASSPLAGEAFF. Written as DNA, the CDR3 is TGTGCCAGCTCACCACTTGCCGGGGAAGCTTTCTTT. This chain connects TRBV18 to TRBJ1-1; no reliable D call. Trimming left V 1 base short and J 8 bases short, with 8 bases between. CDR1 is KGHSH and CDR2 is LQKENI in the germline V gene. The CDR3 contains 12 residues. Looking up the rest from reference TRBV18 and TRBJ1-1 gives the full variable domain: NAGVMQNPRHLVRRRGQEARLRCSPMKGHSHVYWYRQLPEEGLKFMVYLQKENIIDESGMPKERFSAEFPKEGPSILRIQQVVRGDSAAYFCASSPLAGEAFFGQGTRLTVV.

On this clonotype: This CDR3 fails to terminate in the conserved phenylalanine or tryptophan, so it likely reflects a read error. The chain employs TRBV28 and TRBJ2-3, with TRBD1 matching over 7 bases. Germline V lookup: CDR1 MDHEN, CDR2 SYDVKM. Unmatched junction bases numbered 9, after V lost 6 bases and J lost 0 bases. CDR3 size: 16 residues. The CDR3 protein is CASRPTGVRSTDTQYL. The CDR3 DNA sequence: TGTGCCAGCAGACCCACAGGGGTAAGGAGCACAGATACGCAGTATTTA.

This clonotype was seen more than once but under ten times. CDR3 loop: CASSVSGRAVWGNEQFF. For the CDR3, the DNA is TGTGCCAGCAGCGTCAGCGGGAGGGCCGTGTGGGGCAATGAGCAGTTCTTC. The chain combines TRBV9 with TRBJ2-1, with 10 bases lining up with TRBD2. Germline CDR1 and CDR2: SGDLS and YYNGEE. The CDR3 spans 17 residues. V lost 2 bases, J lost 6 bases, and 11 bases stayed unmatched.

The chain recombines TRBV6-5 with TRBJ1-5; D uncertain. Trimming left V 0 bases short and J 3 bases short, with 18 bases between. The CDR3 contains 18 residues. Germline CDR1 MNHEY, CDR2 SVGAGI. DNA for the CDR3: TGTGCCAGCAGTTACTCGAGAGAAGTCTTTACCATCAATCAGCCCCAGCATTTT. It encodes CASSYSREVFTINQPQHF.

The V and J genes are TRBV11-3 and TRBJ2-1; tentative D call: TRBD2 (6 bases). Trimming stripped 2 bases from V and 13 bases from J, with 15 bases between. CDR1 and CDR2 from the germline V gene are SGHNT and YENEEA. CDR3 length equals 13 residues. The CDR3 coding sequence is TGTGCCAGCAGCTTAAATGGGGAGGCTGACCAGTTCTTC. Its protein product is CASSLNGEADQFF.

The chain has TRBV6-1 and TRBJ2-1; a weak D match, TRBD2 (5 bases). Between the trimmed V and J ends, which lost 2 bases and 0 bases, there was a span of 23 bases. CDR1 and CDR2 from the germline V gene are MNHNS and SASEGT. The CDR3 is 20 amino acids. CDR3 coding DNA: TGTGCCAGCAGTGAAAGAGAGAGGGAAAGACTCCCCCTCTCCTACAATGAGCAGTTCTTC. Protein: CASSERERERLPLSYNEQFF.